This T cell receptor (beta chain) originates from a study of graft-versus-host responses after intestinal transplantation. Graft tissue processing released intraepithelial and lamina propria lymphocytes. Germline V CDR1 and CDR2: MNHNS, SASEGT. The CDR3 sequence is 12 residues long. Trimming cost V 1 base and J 9 bases, with 9 bases left between them. Here immunoSEQ multiplex PCR was the method, and the copy in TCRdb shows in-frame clones only, minus some. This repertoire shows approximately 16,000 clones, about two thirds found once; its top ten account for approximately 8.8%. The rearrangement joins TRBV6-1 to TRBJ1-2; D perhaps matches TRBD1 (5 bases). The sequenced sample was ileum tissue, obtained roughly 720 days after intestinal transplantation. This TCR came from a human patient who received an intestinal transplant, so some T cells may come from the graft donor. The CDR3 sequence is CASSEGAGRYTF. The CDR3 DNA sequence: TGTGCCAGCAGTGAAGGGGCAGGGCGCTACACCTTC.